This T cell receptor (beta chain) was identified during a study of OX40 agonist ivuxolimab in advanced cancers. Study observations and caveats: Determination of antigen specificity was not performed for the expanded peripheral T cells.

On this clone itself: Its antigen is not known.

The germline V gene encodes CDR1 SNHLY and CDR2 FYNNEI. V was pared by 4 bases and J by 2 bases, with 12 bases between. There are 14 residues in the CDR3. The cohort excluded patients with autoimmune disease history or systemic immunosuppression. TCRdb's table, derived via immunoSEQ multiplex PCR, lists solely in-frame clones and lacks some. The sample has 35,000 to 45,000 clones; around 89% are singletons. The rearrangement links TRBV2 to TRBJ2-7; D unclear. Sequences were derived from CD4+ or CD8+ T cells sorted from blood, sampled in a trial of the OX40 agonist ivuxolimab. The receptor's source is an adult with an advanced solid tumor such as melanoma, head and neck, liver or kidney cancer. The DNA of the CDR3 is TGTGCCAGCAGTGTGACATGGACGGCCTACGAGCAGTACTTC. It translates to CASSVTWTAYEQYF.